A selection of T cell receptor beta chains follows, all from one sample in a study of cytomegalovirus exposure and HLA in healthy donors. Sequenced by immunoSEQ multiplex PCR; TCRdb stores in-frame clones only, minus some. The sample has fewer than 250,000 clones; roughly 80% are singletons. Sequencing was done on a sample of PBMCs. The receptors stem from a man younger than 40 in good health and CMV-seronegative. CDR3s include the opening cysteine and the closing phenylalanine or tryptophan. Fields, in order: J gene, V gene, CDR3 protein.

J gene: TRBJ2-3; V gene: TRBV25-1; CDR3 protein: CASSERGSADTQYF
J gene: TRBJ2-2; V gene: TRBV5-1; CDR3 protein: CASSLVASGNTGELFF
J gene: TRBJ2-3; V gene: TRBV19; CDR3 protein: CASSPQGMGVTDTQYF
J gene: TRBJ2-7; V gene: TRBV5-1; CDR3 protein: CASRFGTGSYEQYF
J gene: TRBJ1-1; V gene: TRBV2; CDR3 protein: CASSWSGTGIMNTEAFF
J gene: TRBJ1-2; V gene: TRBV2; CDR3 protein: CASASGSSGYTF
J gene: TRBJ1-6; V gene: TRBV27; CDR3 protein: CASSFDHRNSPLHF
J gene: TRBJ2-1; V gene: TRBV7-9; CDR3 protein: CASSFSGTSGEQFF
J gene: TRBJ1-1; V gene: TRBV5-8; CDR3 protein: CASSLARGNTEAFF
J gene: TRBJ1-1; V gene: TRBV27; CDR3 protein: CASSLLRTGANTEAFF
J gene: TRBJ1-3; V gene: TRBV7-2; CDR3 protein: CASSLAPDRAGNTIYF
J gene: TRBJ1-1; V gene: TRBV4-1; CDR3 protein: CASSQAGTASTEAFF
J gene: TRBJ2-1; V gene: TRBV7-9; CDR3 protein: CASSLAGSSYNEQFF
J gene: TRBJ1-1; V gene: TRBV5-4; CDR3 protein: CASSLVETGRNTEAFF
J gene: TRBJ2-7; V gene: TRBV6-5; CDR3 protein: CASSFGTGVENEQYF
J gene: TRBJ1-4; V gene: TRBV5-1; CDR3 protein: CASSFVTGGPNEKLFF
J gene: TRBJ1-6; V gene: TRBV10-3; CDR3 protein: CAISAGDPGGTSPLHF
J gene: TRBJ2-1; V gene: TRBV2; CDR3 protein: CASSVLAGGDEQFF
J gene: TRBJ2-5; V gene: TRBV6-5; CDR3 protein: CASSYGATTGETQYF
J gene: TRBJ2-7; V gene: TRBV2; CDR3 protein: CASSELAGYEQYF
J gene: TRBJ1-3; V gene: TRBV6-5; CDR3 protein: CASSYGGSGNTIYF
J gene: TRBJ1-2; V gene: TRBV7-2; CDR3 protein: CASSEGQGRGYTF
J gene: TRBJ2-5; V gene: TRBV7-3; CDR3 protein: CASSLTGVDTQYF
J gene: TRBJ1-2; V gene: TRBV9; CDR3 protein: CASYRGSSGYTF
J gene: TRBJ2-6; V gene: TRBV23-1; CDR3 protein: CASSPRTGCRSGANVLTF
J gene: TRBJ1-5; V gene: TRBV28; CDR3 protein: CASSLWRGAGGNQPQHF
J gene: TRBJ2-5; V gene: TRBV9; CDR3 protein: CASSVGTTLRETQYF
J gene: TRBJ1-5; V gene: TRBV4-1; CDR3 protein: CASSQAGVNNQPQHF
J gene: TRBJ2-3; V gene: TRBV5-8; CDR3 protein: CASSSLRGGLVNTQYF
J gene: -; V gene: TRBV27; CDR3 protein: CASSWDRTYEQYF
J gene: TRBJ1-4; V gene: TRBV5-4; CDR3 protein: CASSLTAATNEKLFF
J gene: TRBJ2-1; V gene: TRBV5-6; CDR3 protein: CASSFGTGGNEQFF
J gene: TRBJ1-4; V gene: TRBV7-9; CDR3 protein: CASSASRDSFNEKLFF
J gene: TRBJ1-6; V gene: TRBV5-6; CDR3 protein: CASSSPNSPLHF
J gene: TRBJ2-6; V gene: TRBV5-6; CDR3 protein: CASSLIRRGFVLTF
J gene: TRBJ1-4; V gene: TRBV19; CDR3 protein: CASKSDRGREKLFF
J gene: TRBJ2-7; V gene: TRBV27; CDR3 protein: CASSSDRAHEQYF
J gene: TRBJ2-7; V gene: TRBV5-1; CDR3 protein: CASSPFGTASSYEQYF
J gene: TRBJ2-3; V gene: TRBV7-9; CDR3 protein: CASSLVAGTTDTQYF
J gene: TRBJ1-2; V gene: TRBV5-4; CDR3 protein: CASSLGTGGFYGYTF
J gene: TRBJ1-3; V gene: TRBV5-1; CDR3 protein: CASSSSGLSGNTIYF
J gene: TRBJ2-5; V gene: TRBV7-8; CDR3 protein: CASSLIAGGPETQYF
J gene: TRBJ2-7; V gene: TRBV7-8; CDR3 protein: CASRGTGAYEQYF
J gene: TRBJ1-2; V gene: TRBV6-1; CDR3 protein: CASRPEGRGSGGYTF
J gene: TRBJ1-1; V gene: TRBV5-1; CDR3 protein: CASSPDRVNTEAFF
J gene: TRBJ1-4; V gene: TRBV7-8; CDR3 protein: CASSLVGVHEKLFF
J gene: TRBJ1-2; V gene: TRBV5-6; CDR3 protein: CASSLVGGPNYGYTF